The next 26 T cell receptor beta chains were all read from a single sample in a study of T-cell memory formation after mild COVID-19. TCRdb analysed the 5' RACE reads with MiXCR anew, one entry per CDR3 protein. The sample has about 170,000 distinct CDR3 sequences; 10% to 15% are singletons. Sequencing was performed on PBMCs or a T cell subset sorted from them (not recorded which). The origin of the receptors is a man aged 18-30 years who had mild COVID-19 (a few samples of this study predate the infection). Cell type and time point are not known.

This clonotype was counted many times. The chain employs TRBV7-9 and TRBJ2-2; 7 nucleotides match TRBD2. CDR1 is SEHNR and CDR2 is FQNEAQ in the germline V gene (reference sequence). This CDR3 contains 16 residues. V trimming: 5 bases; J trimming: 1 base; junction bases outside the gene matches: 7. This CDR3 is CASSPPGGLNTGELFF. The CDR3 region has the DNA TGTGCCAGCAGCCCACCGGGGGGACTGAACACCGGGGAGCTGTTTTTT.

This chain joins TRBV5-1 and TRBJ2-3; 8 positions agree with TRBD1. CDR3 length: 14 amino acids. CDR1 and CDR2 from the germline V gene are SGHRS and YFSETQ. The V and J ends lost 4 bases and 3 bases, in that order; junction bases with no gene match: 4. This CDR3 reads CASSAGQATDTQYF. The CDR3, as DNA: TGCGCCAGCAGCGCGGGACAGGCAACAGATACGCAGTATTTT.

This clonotype was observed a handful of times. V gene TRBV4-3 combines with J gene TRBJ1-6, with 12 bases identical to TRBD1. This CDR3 has 16 residues. Germline V CDR1 and CDR2: LGHNA, YSLEER. V lost 0 bases, J lost 10 bases, and 4 bases stayed unmatched. Here the CDR3 reads CASSQEMGQGASPLHF. CDR3 DNA: TGCGCCAGCAGCCAAGAAATGGGACAGGGGGCATCACCCCTCCACTTT.

This clonotype has more than one count but fewer than ten. V gene TRBV6-5 combines with J gene TRBJ1-2; maybe TRBD1 (5 bases). V lost 5 bases and J 8 bases, leaving 15 bases between the germline ends. CDR3 length: 13 residues. Per germline, CDR1 MNHEY and CDR2 SVGAGI. Here the CDR3 DNA reads TGTGCCAGCAGTCCGCCGGGGGTTCGAGGCTACACCTTC. Protein product: CASSPPGVRGYTF.

The V call is TRBV3-1, the J call TRBJ2-3; D not resolved. CDR3 size: 14 residues. Germline assignment: CDR1 LGHDT and CDR2 YNNKEL (reference sequence). V lost 3 bases to trimming and J lost 6 bases, with 13 bases between them. Here the CDR3 DNA reads TGTGCCAGCAGCCAGGTCCCTTTCTCGGATACGCAGTATTTT. This gives the protein CASSQVPFSDTQYF.

The genes are TRBV15 and TRBJ1-1, with D possibly TRBD1 on 5 matching bases. V gave up 0 bases and J gave up 1 base, with 9 bases separating them. Germline assignment: CDR1 LNHNV and CDR2 YYDKDF (reference sequence). CDR3 length: 15 amino acids. DNA of the CDR3: TGTGCCACCAGCAGAGATGGGGCGGCGAACACTGAAGCTTTCTTT. Residues: CATSRDGAANTEAFF.

The V call is TRBV11-2, the J call TRBJ1-1, with D unclear. The CDR3 extends over 16 amino acids. Germline CDR1 and CDR2: SGHAT and FQNNGV. V was clipped by 5 bases and J by 2 bases, with 18 bases between them. CDR3: CASSLVGADPNTEAFF. The CDR3 nucleotides are TGTGCCAGCAGCCTCGTCGGAGCAGATCCAAACACTGAAGCTTTCTTT.

This clonotype was detected only a few times. The genes are TRBV6-5 and TRBJ2-1, with a weak D call TRBD1 (5 bases). Trimming took off 5 bases at V and 1 base at J, with 6 bases between the two ends. The germline gives CDR1 MNHEY, CDR2 SVGAGI. The CDR3 contains 13 residues. CDR3 region: CASSRQSYNEQFF. The CDR3 DNA follows: TGTGCCAGCAGTAGACAGTCCTACAATGAGCAGTTCTTC.

The V and J genes are TRBV20-1 and TRBJ2-3, with 13 bases fitting TRBD2. Germline assignment: CDR1 DFQATT and CDR2 SNEGSKA (reference sequence). The CDR3 sequence is 15 residues long. Unmatched junction bases numbered 3, after V lost 5 bases and J lost 1 base. The CDR3 sequence is CSAFGLAGGTDTQYF. CDR3 DNA sequence: TGCAGTGCTTTCGGACTAGCGGGGGGCACAGATACGCAGTATTTT.

The chain combines TRBV28 with TRBJ1-2, with D tentatively TRBD1 (5 bases). CDR1 and CDR2 (germline): MDHEN, SYDVKM. The V and J ends lost 6 bases and 8 bases respectively, with 19 bases between them. This CDR3 has 14 amino acids. DNA of the CDR3: TGTGCCAGCAGCCCCCCCGCGGGGGAGGAGGGCTACACCTTC. Translated: CASSPPAGEEGYTF.

The chain combines TRBV12-3 or TRBV12-4 with TRBJ1-2; a possible D gene is TRBD1 (6 bases). The CDR3 is 13 residues long. Trimming stripped 1 base from V and 6 bases from J, with 9 bases between. The CDR3 here is CASSLDRAHGYTF. The CDR3 nucleotides are TGTGCCAGCAGTTTAGACAGGGCTCATGGCTACACCTTC.

This clonotype was found a few times. J is TRBJ2-1 and V is TRBV27; TRBD2 matches 12 bases. Unmatched junction bases numbered 7, after V lost 10 bases and J lost 6 bases. In germline, CDR1 is MNHEY, CDR2 SMNVEV (reference sequence). The CDR3 has 14 amino acids. CDR3 sequence reads: CATASGGAFNEQFF. CDR3 sequence (DNA): TGTGCCACAGCTAGCGGGGGGGCCTTCAATGAGCAGTTCTTC.

The chain uses TRBV6-6 and TRBJ2-1; 10 bases are shared with TRBD2. Germline V gene sequence: CDR1 MNHNY, CDR2 SVGAGI (reference sequence). J lost 1 base, V lost 7 bases, and 4 bases had no gene match. The CDR3 contains 15 residues. The DNA of the CDR3 is TGTGCCAGCACTTATAGCGGGGGGTCCTACAATGAGCAGTTCTTC. This sequence encodes CASTYSGGSYNEQFF.

This clonotype was found many times. The gene calls are TRBV29-1 and TRBJ2-2; weak D call: TRBD2 (5 bases). Trimming pared 7 bases from V and 6 bases from J, leaving 18 bases between. From germline, CDR1 is SQVTM and CDR2 ANQGSEA. The CDR3 is made up of 14 amino acids. CDR3 sequence reads: CSASRGGTSGELFF. The CDR3 DNA follows: TGCAGCGCAAGCCGGGGTGGTACCTCCGGGGAGCTGTTTTTT.

In its sample, this clonotype was seen many times. The chain couples TRBV20-1 to TRBJ2-3; TRBD2 matches at 8 bases. The junction had 3 bases not matched to a gene; V was cut back by 0 bases and J by 1 base. The CDR3 is 15 residues long. Germline V CDR1 and CDR2: DFQATT, SNEGSKA (reference sequence). The CDR3 loop reads CSARDSGGRTDTQYF. The CDR3 DNA is TGCAGTGCTAGAGATTCGGGGGGGCGCACAGATACGCAGTATTTT.

The CDR3 bases are TGTGCCAGCAGTATCGGCAACCCCATGAACACTGAAGCTTTCTTT. Translating gives CASSIGNPMNTEAFF. The chain carries TRBV2 and TRBJ1-1; D remains unclear. V was pared by 5 bases and J by 0 bases, with 13 bases between. Germline V gene data show CDR1 as SNHLY and CDR2 as FYNNEI. This CDR3 has 15 amino acids.

The V gene is TRBV20-1, the J gene TRBJ2-1; 8 nucleotides align to TRBD2. J gave up 8 bases and V 4 bases, and 10 bases lay outside the gene matches. The CDR3 length is 14 residues. Germline CDR1 DFQATT, CDR2 SNEGSKA (reference sequence). The CDR3 loop is CSAIRGGPYDEQFF. CDR3 in DNA: TGCAGTGCTATCCGGGGGGGGCCGTACGATGAGCAGTTCTTC.

This clonotype was counted a few times. The chain joins TRBV4-1 to TRBJ1-4, with 7 bases matching TRBD1. The V gene end was trimmed by 6 bases and the J gene end by 5 bases; junction bases not matched to a gene: 9. CDR1 is MGHRA, CDR2 YSYEKL, per germline. This CDR3 is built from 15 residues. The CDR3, as DNA: TGCGCCAGCAGGTCCGCGACAGGGTTCAATGAAAAACTGTTTTTT. As protein: CASRSATGFNEKLFF.

This clonotype has at least ten counts. This chain joins TRBV4-1 and TRBJ2-2; 7 positions agree with TRBD1. The germline V gene has CDR1 MGHRA and CDR2 YSYEKL. The CDR3 extends over 13 amino acids. J was trimmed by 6 bases and V by 9 bases; bases with no gene match: 7. The DNA for the CDR3 is TGCGCCAGTGGGACAGTTTACCCCGGGGAGCTGTTTTTT. Protein product: CASGTVYPGELFF.

The J gene is TRBJ1-2, the V gene TRBV20-1, with TRBD1 matching over 11 bases. Germline V gene sequence: CDR1 DFQATT, CDR2 SNEGSKA (reference sequence). This CDR3 has 13 amino acids. J was trimmed by 7 bases and V by 6 bases; bases with no gene match: 7. The CDR3 DNA reads TGCAGTGCCACCGGGACAGGGGGTCTTGGCTACACCTTC. As protein: CSATGTGGLGYTF.

This clonotype was counted a few times. The CDR3 DNA is TGCAGTCCGACTATATCGAATACGCAGTATTTT. Translating it yields CSPTISNTQYF. J is TRBJ2-3 and V is TRBV20-1, with a weak D call TRBD2 (5 bases). The CDR3 runs 11 residues. Germline V gene data show CDR1 as DFQATT and CDR2 as SNEGSKA (reference sequence). V was pared by 8 bases and J by 7 bases, with 13 bases between.

This clonotype turned up a few times. The J gene is TRBJ1-1, the V gene TRBV19; D possibly corresponds to TRBD1 (5 bases). Germline V CDR1 and CDR2: LNHDA, SQIVND (reference sequence). V shed 5 bases and J shed 1 base, with 11 bases lying between them. CDR3 size: 14 residues. As DNA, the CDR3 is TGTGCCAGTAGTGCCGAAACAGGGAACACTGAAGCTTTCTTT. Residues: CASSAETGNTEAFF.

This clonotype has only a few counts. The chain employs TRBV2 and TRBJ2-2; D perhaps matches TRBD1 (5 bases). The CDR3 length is 15 residues. Germline V gives CDR1 SNHLY, CDR2 FYNNEI. With 2 bases removed from V and 0 bases from J, the gap between germline ends came to 7 bases. The CDR3 nucleotides read TGTGCCAGCAGTGAATGGGGCCCGAACACCGGGGAGCTGTTTTTT. This translates into CASSEWGPNTGELFF.

The chain links TRBV20-1 to TRBJ2-1; D remains unclear. This CDR3 region has 15 residues. Germline loops: CDR1 DFQATT, CDR2 SNEGSKA (reference sequence). Trimming removed 2 bases at V and 0 bases at J, with 11 bases between. CDR3 nucleotides: TGCAGTGCTAGATATGCGGCCCTCTCCTACAATGAGCAGTTCTTC. Protein sequence: CSARYAALSYNEQFF.

The rearrangement joins TRBV14 to TRBJ2-2; D is uncertain. The V gene's germline CDR1 is SGHDN and CDR2 FVKESK. The length of the CDR3 is 16 residues. Trimming cost V 2 bases and J 0 bases, with 10 bases left between them. The CDR3 loop is CASSQSWKTNTGELFF. The CDR3 DNA follows: TGTGCCAGCAGCCAATCATGGAAAACGAACACCGGGGAGCTGTTTTTT.

V is TRBV28 and J is TRBJ2-7; 9 bases align to TRBD1. Germline loops: CDR1 MDHEN, CDR2 SYDVKM. The CDR3 runs to 17 residues. Trimming at V came to 3 bases and at J to 2 bases, leaving 11 bases not matched to a gene. CDR3 bases: TGTGCCAGCAGTTTGTCCGACCCGGGACAGGGACCCTACGAGCAGTACGTC. This encodes CASSLSDPGQGPYEQYV.